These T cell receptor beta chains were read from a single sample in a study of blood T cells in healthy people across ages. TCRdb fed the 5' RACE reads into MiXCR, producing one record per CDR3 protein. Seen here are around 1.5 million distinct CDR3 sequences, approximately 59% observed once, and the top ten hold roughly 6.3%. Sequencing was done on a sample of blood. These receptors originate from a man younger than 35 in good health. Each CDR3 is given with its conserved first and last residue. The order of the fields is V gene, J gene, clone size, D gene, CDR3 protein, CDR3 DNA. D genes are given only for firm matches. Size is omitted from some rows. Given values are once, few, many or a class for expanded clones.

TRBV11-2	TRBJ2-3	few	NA	CASSLQLAPDVSTDTQYF	TGTGCCAGCAGCTTACAACTAGCACCCGATGTGTCGACAGATACGCAGTATTTT
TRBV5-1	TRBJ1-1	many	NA	CASSSVGFNTEAFF	TGCGCCAGCAGCTCGGTGGGATTCAACACTGAAGCTTTCTTT
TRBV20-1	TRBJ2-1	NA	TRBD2	CSAKLAGVGNEQFF	TGCAGTGCAAAACTAGCGGGAGTCGGCAATGAGCAGTTCTTC
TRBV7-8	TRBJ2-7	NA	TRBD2	CASSLVAGGRYEQYF	TGTGCCAGCAGCTTAGTTGCGGGAGGGCGGTACGAGCAGTACTTC
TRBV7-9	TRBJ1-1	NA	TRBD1	CASSAGQRDTEAFF	TGTGCCAGCAGCGCGGGACAGAGAGACACTGAAGCTTTCTTT
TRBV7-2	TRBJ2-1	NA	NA	CASSWGISSYNEQFF	TGTGCCAGCAGCTGGGGCATTAGCTCCTACAATGAGCAGTTCTTC
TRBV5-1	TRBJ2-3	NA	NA	CASSPYILTDTQYF	TGCGCCAGCAGCCCTTACATACTTACAGATACGCAGTATTTT
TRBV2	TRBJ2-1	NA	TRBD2	CASGGRGANNEQFF	TGTGCCAGCGGCGGGAGGGGGGCAAACAATGAGCAGTTCTTC
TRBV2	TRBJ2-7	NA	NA	CASSDFAGASYEQYF	TGTGCCAGCAGTGATTTTGCGGGGGCCTCCTACGAGCAGTACTTC
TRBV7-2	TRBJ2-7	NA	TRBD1	CASSWPGQEYEQYF	TGTGCCAGCAGCTGGCCGGGACAGGAGTACGAGCAGTACTTC
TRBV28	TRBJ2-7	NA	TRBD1	CASSLYEGQGCEQYF	TGTGCCAGCAGCCTGTATGAGGGACAGGGCTGCGAGCAGTACTTC
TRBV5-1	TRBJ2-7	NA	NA	CASSKDRALGEQYF	TGCGCCAGCAGCAAGGACCGAGCCCTTGGGGAGCAGTACTTC
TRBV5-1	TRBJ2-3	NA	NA	CASSPGGGGQDTQYF	TGCGCCAGCAGCCCCGGAGGGGGGGGCCAAGATACGCAGTATTTT
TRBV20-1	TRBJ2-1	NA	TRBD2	CSARASFWSGRAFSEQFF	TGCAGTGCTAGAGCGTCTTTTTGGAGCGGGAGAGCATTTAGCGAGCAGTTCTTC
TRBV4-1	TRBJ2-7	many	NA	CASSRTPSYEQYF	TGCGCCAGCAGCCGGACGCCATCCTACGAGCAGTACTTC
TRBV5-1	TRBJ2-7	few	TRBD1	CASSPRGTGYEQYF	TGCGCCAGCAGCCCGAGGGGGACAGGTTACGAGCAGTACTTC
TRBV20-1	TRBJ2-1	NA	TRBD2	CSARVNSGKNNEQFF	TGCAGTGCTAGAGTTAATAGCGGGAAGAACAATGAGCAGTTCTTC
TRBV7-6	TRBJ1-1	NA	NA	CASSLVGTLEGTEAFF	TGTGCCAGCAGCTTAGTGGGGACATTAGAAGGGACTGAAGCTTTCTTT
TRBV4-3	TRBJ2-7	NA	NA	CASSQDRLGLPEQYF	TGCGCCAGCAGCCAAGATCGACTAGGATTACCCGAGCAGTACTTC
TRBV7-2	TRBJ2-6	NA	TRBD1	CASSLARQGPLGANVLTF	TGTGCCAGCAGCTTAGCGAGACAGGGTCCACTTGGGGCCAACGTCCTGACTTTC
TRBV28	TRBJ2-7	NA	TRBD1	CASRPRTGYYEQYF	TGTGCCAGCAGGCCTCGGACAGGATACTACGAGCAGTACTTC
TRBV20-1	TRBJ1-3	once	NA	CSARVSAGNTIYF	TGCAGTGCTAGAGTTTCGGCTGGAAACACCATATATTTT
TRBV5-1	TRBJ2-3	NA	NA	CASASGPADTQYF	TGCGCCAGCGCATCCGGCCCTGCAGATACGCAGTATTTT
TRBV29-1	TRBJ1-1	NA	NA	CSVEYSPIITMNTEAFF	TGCAGCGTTGAGTACAGCCCCATTATTACAATGAACACTGAAGCTTTCTTT
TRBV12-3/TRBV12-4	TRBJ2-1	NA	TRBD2	CASSLAKFFPGTRTVYEQFF	TGTGCCAGCAGTTTAGCAAAGTTCTTCCCCGGGACTAGAACTGTCTATGAGCAGTTCTTC
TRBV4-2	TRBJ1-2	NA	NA	CASSHRENYGYTF	TGTGCCAGCAGCCACCGAGAGAACTATGGCTACACCTTC
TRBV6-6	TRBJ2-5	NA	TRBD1	CASSKTGGETQYF	TGTGCCAGCAGTAAGACAGGGGGAGAGACCCAGTACTTC
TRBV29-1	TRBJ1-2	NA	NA	CSGKLGFGYTF	TGCAGCGGGAAGCTAGGCTTTGGCTACACCTTC
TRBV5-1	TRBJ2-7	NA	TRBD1	CASSTAGTGPYGQYF	TGCGCCAGCAGCACCGCCGGGACAGGGCCGTATGGGCAGTACTTC
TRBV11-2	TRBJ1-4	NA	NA	CASSQIFPGGRPMDEKLFF	TGTGCCAGCAGCCAAATCTTCCCGGGGGGCAGGCCGATGGACGAAAAACTGTTTTTT
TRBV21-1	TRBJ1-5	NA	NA	CASSKARTVNSNQPQHF	TGTGCCAGCAGCAAAGCTAGGACGGTTAATAGCAATCAGCCCCAGCATTTT
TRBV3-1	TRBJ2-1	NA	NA	CASSHQLANEQFF	TGTGCCAGCAGCCACCAGTTGGCCAATGAGCAGTTCTTC
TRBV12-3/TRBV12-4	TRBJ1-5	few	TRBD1	CASSFPGGQPQHF	TGTGCCAGCAGTTTCCCAGGGGGGCAGCCCCAGCATTTT